This TCR beta chain was sequenced in a study of OX40 agonist ivuxolimab in advanced cancers. General observations from the study: On average, CD8+ T cells showed a greater number of expanded clones than CD4+. Part of the nonresponder group also had normalized T-cell clonal expansion that was low.

Note on this clone: Its cognate antigen is unknown.

At cycle 4 day 1, cycle 7 day 1, and baseline, blood was sampled. CDR3 size: 15 residues. Deletions cut 2 bases from V and 0 bases from J, with 8 bases between. The germline V gene encodes CDR1 MNHEY and CDR2 SVGAGI. Using immunoSEQ multiplex PCR, the repertoire was profiled, and TCRdb retains in-frame clones only, with some absent. The sample includes 35,000 to 50,000 clones, about 93% of them seen just once. The TCR originated in an adult with an advanced solid tumor such as melanoma, head and neck, liver or kidney cancer. Sequencing used CD4+ or CD8+ T cells sorted from blood, obtained in a trial of the OX40 agonist ivuxolimab. The chain is built from TRBV6-5 and TRBJ2-1; D is ambiguous. The CDR3 is CASSYGRYSYNEQFF. The CDR3 DNA reads TGTGCCAGCAGTTACGGACGTTACTCCTACAATGAGCAGTTCTTC.